A selection of T cell receptor beta chains follows, all from one sample in a study of T cell responses to AZD1222 COVID-19 vaccine. Profiling relied on immunoSEQ multiplex PCR, and the TCRdb table lists in-frame clones only, not all of them. The data show about 120,000 clones, with more than 80% seen just once and about 5.2% held by the top ten. Sequences were derived from peripheral blood, sampled on day 0 of AZD1222 vaccination. All receptors come from an adult in good health. CDR3s include the opening cysteine and the closing phenylalanine or tryptophan. Fields, in order: V gene, J gene, CDR3 protein.

TRBV5-1,TRBJ2-1,CASSLLSSEQFF
TRBV3-1/TRBV3-2,TRBJ1-2,CASSHNEGGPGGYTF
TRBV12-3/TRBV12-4,TRBJ2-3,CASRRDRGHTQYF
TRBV11-2,TRBJ1-6,CASSLGSDYATYWGSPLHF
TRBV18,TRBJ1-2,CASSPGGAYGYTF
TRBV18,TRBJ1-3,CASSPGGARSGNTIYF
TRBV7-8,TRBJ2-1,CASSFRVRRGLSHNEQFF
TRBV3-1/TRBV3-2,TRBJ1-1,CASSQAAGTEAFF
TRBV5-4,TRBJ2-7,CATRQGAVYEQYF
TRBV4-1,TRBJ1-1,CASSQALTGTGKSEAFF
TRBV6-5,TRBJ1-1,CASSMGTANTEAFF
TRBV9,TRBJ1-5,CASSVVSNQPQHF
TRBV7-2,TRBJ1-2,CASSLSGLRGYTF